This T cell receptor beta chain was sequenced for a study of T cell responses to AZD1222 COVID-19 vaccine. Notes on the study in general: The CD4 TCRs associated with vaccination extended across spike and predominated at 160-218 and 743-854.

The germline CDR1 and CDR2 sequences are SGHKS and YYEKEE (reference sequence). V lost 4 bases to trimming and J lost 7 bases, with 20 bases between them. This CDR3 contains 15 residues. Using immunoSEQ multiplex PCR, the repertoire was profiled, and TCRdb retains in-frame clones only, with some absent. The sample has about 190,000 clones; 85% to 95% are singletons. In regard to this clone: Its antigen is not identified.

The gene calls are TRBV5-5 and TRBJ1-1; D might be TRBD1 (5 bases). Sequenced here: peripheral blood, sampled on day 0 of AZD1222 vaccination. The receptor was isolated from an adult in good health. The CDR3 spells CASSPLSDGGFEAFF. As DNA, the CDR3 is TGTGCCAGCAGCCCCTTATCGGACGGGGGGTTTGAAGCTTTCTTT.